The 9 T cell receptor beta chains below all came from one sample that was sequenced in a study of yellow fever vaccine responses in identical twins. TCRdb re-called the RT-PCR reads through MiXCR, storing one row per CDR3 protein. Seen here are some 20,000 distinct CDR3 sequences, roughly 80% observed once, and the top ten hold 4.8%. This material consisted of T cells from blood (PBMCs), unsorted or a sorted subset (not recorded which), taken before or after yellow fever vaccination (not recorded which). These receptors were collected from a woman younger than 35 who received the yellow fever vaccine.

The chain recombines TRBV19 with TRBJ2-7, with TRBD1 matching 10 bases. The germline CDR1 and CDR2 sequences are LNHDA and SQIVND (reference sequence). The CDR3 has 16 amino acids. V gave up 3 bases and J gave up 3 bases; unmatched junction bases: 8. The CDR3 loop reads CASSIKGTGDFYEQYV. Here the CDR3 DNA reads TGTGCCAGTAGTATTAAGGGGACAGGGGATTTCTACGAGCAGTACGTC.

Only a few counts were recorded for this clonotype. The chain employs TRBV7-6 and TRBJ1-2, with 9 bases aligning to TRBD1. The V gene end was trimmed by 5 bases and the J gene end by 4 bases; junction bases not matched to a gene: 8. The CDR3 has 15 amino acids. Germline V lookup: CDR1 SGHVS, CDR2 FNYEAQ. Written as DNA, the CDR3 is TGTGCCAGCAGCCTAGGGACAGGGCTTATCTATGGCTACACCTTC. Translated: CASSLGTGLIYGYTF.

This clonotype was seen only once. The rearrangement links TRBV7-6 to TRBJ2-1; D remains ambiguous. The CDR3 totals 13 residues. V was pared by 1 base and J by 5 bases, with 6 bases between. Germline V CDR1 and CDR2: SGHVS, FNYEAQ. This chain's CDR3 is CASSLGANNEQFF. The CDR3, as DNA: TGTGCCAGCAGCTTAGGGGCAAACAATGAGCAGTTCTTC. The entire variable domain, with the rest obtained from reference TRBV7-6 and TRBJ2-1, is as follows: GAGVSQSPRYKVTKRGQDVALRCDPISGHVSLYWYRQALGQGPEFLTYFNYEAQQDKSGLPNDRFSAERPEGSISTLTIQRTEQRDSAMYRCASSLGANNEQFFGPGTRLTVL.

CDR3 region: CSVAPGAQQQFF. DNA for the CDR3: TGCAGCGTCGCCCCGGGCGCCCAACAGCAGTTCTTC. V gene TRBV29-1 combines with J gene TRBJ2-1; D is undetermined. Trimming pared 6 bases from V and 11 bases from J, leaving 17 bases between. The CDR3 loop spans 12 amino acids. Germline V CDR1 and CDR2: SQVTM, ANQGSEA.

The gene calls are TRBV10-1 and TRBJ2-5; TRBD1 matches at 7 bases. Germline V gene data show CDR1 as WNHNN and CDR2 as SYGVQD (reference sequence). The CDR3 runs 14 residues. V dropped 4 bases and J dropped 5; count of bases not matched to a gene: 7. As DNA, the CDR3 is TGCGCCAGCAGTGGACAGGGCTCGGCGGAGACCCAGTACTTC. This gives the protein CASSGQGSAETQYF.

This chain links TRBV20-1 with TRBJ2-1; D not certain. Trimming removed 1 base from V and 0 bases from J, with 7 bases in between. CDR1 is DFQATT and CDR2 is SNEGSKA in the germline V gene (reference sequence). This CDR3 is built from 14 residues. Written as DNA, the CDR3 is TGCAGTGCTAGAGCAATCGGCTCCTACAATGAGCAGTTCTTC. Translation gives CSARAIGSYNEQFF.

The V gene is TRBV2, the J gene TRBJ1-2; TRBD1 might be the D (5 bases). Germline CDR1 reads SNHLY; CDR2 reads FYNNEI. V lost 7 bases, J lost 6 bases, and 12 bases lay in between. This CDR3 region has 12 residues. In nucleotides, the CDR3 is TGTGCCAGCATGGCAGGGCCGGATGGCTACACCTTC. This gives the protein CASMAGPDGYTF.

The chain employs TRBV5-6 and TRBJ2-7, with 10 bases identical to TRBD1. Germline V gives CDR1 SGHDT, CDR2 YYEEEE. The CDR3 spans 15 residues. After removal of 2 bases from V and 3 bases from J, the junction contained 5 bases not matched to a gene. CDR3 sequence (DNA): TGTGCCAGCAGCTTCCGGGACAGGGGAGACTACGAGCAGTACTTC. Its translation: CASSFRDRGDYEQYF.

The chain recombines TRBV7-2 with TRBJ2-1, with D unclear. From germline, CDR1 is SGHTA and CDR2 FQGNSA. V lost 6 bases, J lost 6 bases, and 12 bases lay in between. The CDR3 is 13 amino acids. DNA of the CDR3: TGTGCCAGCAGTTTAATGGGTGGCAATGAGCAGTTCTTC. Its translation is CASSLMGGNEQFF. The whole variable domain, remainder taken from reference TRBV7-2 and TRBJ2-1, is GAGVSQSPSNKVTEKGKDVELRCDPISGHTALYWYRQSLGQGLEFLIYFQGNSAPDKSGLPSDRFSAERTGGSVSTLTIQRTQQEDSAVYLCASSLMGGNEQFFGPGTRLTVL.